This entry features one T cell receptor beta chain sequence. Original analysis: Estimates of nucleated cell counts were drawn from the amplification of reference gene primers. The method was immunoSEQ multiplex PCR; TCRdb's version includes in-frame clones alone and lacks a portion of them. D and trimming were read from the DNA, whereas the V and J calls and clone size are those reported in that table. The data hold some 96,000 clones, with 88% observed a single time. The sample is drawn from a study of blood T cell repertoires in COVID-19. Study in general: Samples taken during acute and convalescent COVID-19 were collected in the United States, Italy and Spain. PBMCs, B-cell-depleted T cells, or T cells were the source of the cDNA or gDNA that made up the material.

The material sequenced was peripheral blood. This receptor was identified in a human donor in a cohort sampled during active COVID-19.

The CDR3 loop is CASSPPGGNQPQHF. DNA of the CDR3: TGTGCCAGCAGTCCCCCGGGGGGCAATCAGCCCCAGCATTTT. The rearrangement uses TRBV28 and TRBJ1-5; D may be TRBD1 (5 bases). Trimming shortened V by 5 bases and J by 2 bases, and 10 bases separated the two germline ends. This CDR3 is 14 amino acids long. Germline loops: CDR1 MDHEN, CDR2 SYDVKM.